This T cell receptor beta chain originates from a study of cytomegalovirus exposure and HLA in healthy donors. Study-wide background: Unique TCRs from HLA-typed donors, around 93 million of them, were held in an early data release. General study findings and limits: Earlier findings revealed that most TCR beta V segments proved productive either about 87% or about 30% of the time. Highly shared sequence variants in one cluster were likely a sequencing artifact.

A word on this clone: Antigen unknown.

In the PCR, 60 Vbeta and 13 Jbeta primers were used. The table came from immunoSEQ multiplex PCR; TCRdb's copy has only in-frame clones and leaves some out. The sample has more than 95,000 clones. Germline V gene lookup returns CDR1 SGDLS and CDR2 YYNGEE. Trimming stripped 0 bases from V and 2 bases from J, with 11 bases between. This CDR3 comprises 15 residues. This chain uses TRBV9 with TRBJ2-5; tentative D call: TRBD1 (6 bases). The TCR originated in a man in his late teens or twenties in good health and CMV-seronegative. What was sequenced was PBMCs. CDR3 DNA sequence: TGTGCCAGCAGCGTAGGAGGGACAAGACAAGAGACCCAGTACTTC. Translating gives CASSVGGTRQETQYF.